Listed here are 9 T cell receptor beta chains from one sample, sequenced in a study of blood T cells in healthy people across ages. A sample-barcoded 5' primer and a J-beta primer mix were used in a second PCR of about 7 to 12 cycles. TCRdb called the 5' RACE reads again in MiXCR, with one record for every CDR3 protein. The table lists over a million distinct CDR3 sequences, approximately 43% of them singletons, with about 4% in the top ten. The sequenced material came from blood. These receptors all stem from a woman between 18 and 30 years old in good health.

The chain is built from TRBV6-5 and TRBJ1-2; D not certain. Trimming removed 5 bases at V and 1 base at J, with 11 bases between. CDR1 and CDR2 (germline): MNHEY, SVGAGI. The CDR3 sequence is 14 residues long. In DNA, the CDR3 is TGTGCCAGCAGTGCAAGCGGCAGTAACTATGGCTACACCTTC. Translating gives CASSASGSNYGYTF.

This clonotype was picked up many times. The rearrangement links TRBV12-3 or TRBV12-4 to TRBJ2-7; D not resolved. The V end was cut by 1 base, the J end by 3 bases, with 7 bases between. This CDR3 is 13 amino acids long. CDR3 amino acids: CASSLGPIYEQYF. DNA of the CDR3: TGTGCCAGCAGTTTAGGTCCCATCTACGAGCAGTACTTC.

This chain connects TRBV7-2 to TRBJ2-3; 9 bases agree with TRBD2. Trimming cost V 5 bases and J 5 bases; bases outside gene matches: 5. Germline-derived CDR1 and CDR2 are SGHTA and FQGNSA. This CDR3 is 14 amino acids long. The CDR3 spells CASSPGLALDTQYF. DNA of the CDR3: TGTGCCAGCAGCCCGGGACTAGCTTTAGATACGCAGTATTTT. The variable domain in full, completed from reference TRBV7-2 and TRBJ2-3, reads GAGVSQSPSNKVTEKGKDVELRCDPISGHTALYWYRQSLGQGLEFLIYFQGNSAPDKSGLPSDRFSAERTGGSVSTLTIQRTQQEDSAVYLCASSPGLALDTQYFGPGTRLTVL.

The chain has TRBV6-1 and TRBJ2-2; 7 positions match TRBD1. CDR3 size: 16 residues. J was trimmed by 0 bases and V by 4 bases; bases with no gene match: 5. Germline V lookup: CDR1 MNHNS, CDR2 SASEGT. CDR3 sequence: CASSVAGTANTGELFF. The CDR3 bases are TGTGCCAGCAGTGTTGCCGGGACAGCGAACACCGGGGAGCTGTTTTTT.

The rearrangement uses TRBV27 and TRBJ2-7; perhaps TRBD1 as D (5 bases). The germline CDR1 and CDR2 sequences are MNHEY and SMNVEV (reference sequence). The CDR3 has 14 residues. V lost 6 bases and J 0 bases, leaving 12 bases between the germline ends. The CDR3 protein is CASSHPGHSYEQYF. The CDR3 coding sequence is TGTGCCAGCAGCCACCCCGGACACTCCTACGAGCAGTACTTC.

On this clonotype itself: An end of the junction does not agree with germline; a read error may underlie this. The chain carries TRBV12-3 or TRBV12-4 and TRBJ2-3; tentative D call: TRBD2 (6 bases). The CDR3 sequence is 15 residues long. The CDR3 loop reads CASKRAGLGTDAQYF. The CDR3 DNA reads TGTGCCAGCAAGCGGGCGGGGCTGGGAACAGATGCGCAGTATTTT.

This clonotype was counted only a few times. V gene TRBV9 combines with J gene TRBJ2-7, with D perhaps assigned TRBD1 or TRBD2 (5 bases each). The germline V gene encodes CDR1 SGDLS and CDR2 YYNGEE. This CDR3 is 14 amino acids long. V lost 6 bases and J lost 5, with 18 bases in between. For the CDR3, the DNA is TGTGCCAGCAAGGAAGGTGGGGGTCGGAACGAGCAGTACTTC. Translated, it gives CASKEGGGRNEQYF.

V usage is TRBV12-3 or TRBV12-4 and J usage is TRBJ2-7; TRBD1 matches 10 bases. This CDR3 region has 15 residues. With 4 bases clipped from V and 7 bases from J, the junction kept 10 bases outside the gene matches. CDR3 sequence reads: CASSWGQGICNEQYF. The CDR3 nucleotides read TGTGCCAGCAGTTGGGGACAGGGGATATGCAATGAGCAGTACTTC.

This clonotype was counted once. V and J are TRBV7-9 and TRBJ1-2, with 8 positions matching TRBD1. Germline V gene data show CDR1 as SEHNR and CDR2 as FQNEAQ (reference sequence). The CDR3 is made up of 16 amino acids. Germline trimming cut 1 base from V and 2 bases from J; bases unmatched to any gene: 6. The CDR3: CASSLGPGGRNYGYTF. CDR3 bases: TGTGCCAGCAGCTTAGGTCCAGGGGGCAGAAACTATGGCTACACCTTC.